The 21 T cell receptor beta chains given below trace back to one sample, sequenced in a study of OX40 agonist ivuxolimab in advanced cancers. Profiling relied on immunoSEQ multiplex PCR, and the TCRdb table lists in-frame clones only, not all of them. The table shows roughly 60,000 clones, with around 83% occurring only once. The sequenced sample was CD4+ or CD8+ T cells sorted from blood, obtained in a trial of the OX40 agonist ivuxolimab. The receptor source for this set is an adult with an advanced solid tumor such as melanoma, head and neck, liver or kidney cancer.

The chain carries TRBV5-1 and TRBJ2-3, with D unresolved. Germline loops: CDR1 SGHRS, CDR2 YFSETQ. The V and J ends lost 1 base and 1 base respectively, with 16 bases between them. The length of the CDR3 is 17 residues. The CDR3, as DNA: TGCGCCAGCAGCTTGTTCAACATACCCCCTGGCACAGATACGCAGTATTTT. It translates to CASSLFNIPPGTDTQYF.

CDR3 sequence: CASRLQGGSTEAFF. The CDR3 coding sequence is TGCGCCAGCAGGTTACAGGGAGGGAGCACTGAAGCTTTCTTT. V usage is TRBV5-1 and J usage is TRBJ1-1; possibly TRBD1 for D (6 bases). Germline CDR1 and CDR2: SGHRS and YFSETQ. The CDR3 has 14 residues. The V and J ends lost 5 bases and 4 bases respectively, with 15 bases between them.

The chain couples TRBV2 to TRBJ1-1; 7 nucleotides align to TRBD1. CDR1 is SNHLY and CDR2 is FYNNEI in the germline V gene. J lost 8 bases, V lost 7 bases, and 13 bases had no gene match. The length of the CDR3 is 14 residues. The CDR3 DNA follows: TGTGCCAGCACCAGGACAGGCTACGGTGTGGAAGCTTTCTTT. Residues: CASTRTGYGVEAFF.

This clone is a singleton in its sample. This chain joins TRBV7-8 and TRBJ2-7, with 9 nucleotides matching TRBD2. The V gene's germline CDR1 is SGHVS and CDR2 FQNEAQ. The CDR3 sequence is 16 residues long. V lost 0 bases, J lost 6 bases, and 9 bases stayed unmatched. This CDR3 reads CASSLAPRGRAGEQYF. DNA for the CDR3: TGTGCCAGCAGCTTAGCCCCTCGCGGGAGGGCCGGCGAGCAGTACTTC.

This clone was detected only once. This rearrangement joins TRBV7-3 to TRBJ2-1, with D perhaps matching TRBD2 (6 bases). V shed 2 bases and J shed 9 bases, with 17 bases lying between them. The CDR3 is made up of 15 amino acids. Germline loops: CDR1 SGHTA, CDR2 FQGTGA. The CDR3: CASSLLLAGNGEQFF. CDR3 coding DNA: TGTGCCAGCAGCTTACTCCTCGCGGGGAATGGTGAGCAGTTCTTC.

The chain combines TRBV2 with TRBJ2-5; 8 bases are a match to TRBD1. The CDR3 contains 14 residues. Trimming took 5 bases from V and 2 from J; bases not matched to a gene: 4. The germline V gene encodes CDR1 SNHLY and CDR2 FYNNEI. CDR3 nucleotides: TGTGCCAGCAGTCGGGACAGGAATCAAGAGACCCAGTACTTC. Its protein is CASSRDRNQETQYF.

The CDR3 nucleotides read TGTGCCAGCAGCGTAGGAGGGGCCAGCGACGAGCAGTACTTC. This encodes CASSVGGASDEQYF. The rearrangement links TRBV9 to TRBJ2-7; TRBD1 or TRBD2 may be the D gene (5 bases each). The CDR3 loop spans 14 amino acids. V was trimmed by 0 bases and J by 5 bases, leaving 12 bases between them. Looked up from germline, CDR1 is SGDLS and CDR2 is YYNGEE.

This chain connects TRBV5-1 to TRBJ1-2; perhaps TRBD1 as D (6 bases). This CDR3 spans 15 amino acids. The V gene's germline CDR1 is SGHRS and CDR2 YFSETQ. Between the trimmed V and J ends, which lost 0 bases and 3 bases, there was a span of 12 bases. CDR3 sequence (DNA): TGCGCCAGCAGCTTGGATATACAGGGTTACTATGGCTACACCTTC. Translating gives CASSLDIQGYYGYTF.

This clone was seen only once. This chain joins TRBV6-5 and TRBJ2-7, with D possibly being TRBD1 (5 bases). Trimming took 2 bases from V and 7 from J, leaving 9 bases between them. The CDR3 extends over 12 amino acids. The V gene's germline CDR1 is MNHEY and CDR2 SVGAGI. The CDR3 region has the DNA TGTGCCAGCAGTTACCGGGCAGGGGAGCAGTACTTC. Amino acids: CASSYRAGEQYF.

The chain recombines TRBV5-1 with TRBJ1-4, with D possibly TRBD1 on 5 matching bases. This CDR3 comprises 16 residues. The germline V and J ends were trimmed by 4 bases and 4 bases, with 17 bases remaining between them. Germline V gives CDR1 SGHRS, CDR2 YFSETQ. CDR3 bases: TGCGCCAGCAGCCCCCCTGAGTGGGGGGGTAATGAAAAACTGTTTTTT. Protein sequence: CASSPPEWGGNEKLFF.

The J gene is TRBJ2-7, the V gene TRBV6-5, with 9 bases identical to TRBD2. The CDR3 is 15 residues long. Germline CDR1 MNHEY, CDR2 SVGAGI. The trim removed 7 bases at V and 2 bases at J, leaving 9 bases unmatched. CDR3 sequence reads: CASTLQAGGPYEQYF. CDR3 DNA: TGTGCCAGCACCCTCCAAGCGGGAGGACCCTACGAGCAGTACTTC.

The DNA of the CDR3 is TGTGCCATCAGTGAGGGCAGGGGGAATGAAAAACTGTTTTTT. This sequence encodes CAISEGRGNEKLFF. The chain combines TRBV10-3 with TRBJ1-4; 7 bases align to TRBD1. The CDR3 is 14 residues long. V was clipped by 2 bases and J by 5 bases; unmatched bases: 2. Germline V CDR1 and CDR2: ENHRY, SYGVKD.

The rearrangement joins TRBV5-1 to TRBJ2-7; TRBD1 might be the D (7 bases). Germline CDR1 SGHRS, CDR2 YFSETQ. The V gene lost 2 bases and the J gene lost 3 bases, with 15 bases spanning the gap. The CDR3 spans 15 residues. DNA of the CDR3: TGCGCCAGCAGCTTTGTCGCAGGGGGAGGCTACGAGCAGTACTTC. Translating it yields CASSFVAGGGYEQYF.

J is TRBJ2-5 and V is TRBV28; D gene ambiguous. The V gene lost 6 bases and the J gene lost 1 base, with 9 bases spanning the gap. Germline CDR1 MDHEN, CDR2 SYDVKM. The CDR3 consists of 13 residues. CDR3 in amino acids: CASSSDTQETQYF. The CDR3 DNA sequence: TGTGCCAGCAGCTCGGATACCCAAGAGACCCAGTACTTC.

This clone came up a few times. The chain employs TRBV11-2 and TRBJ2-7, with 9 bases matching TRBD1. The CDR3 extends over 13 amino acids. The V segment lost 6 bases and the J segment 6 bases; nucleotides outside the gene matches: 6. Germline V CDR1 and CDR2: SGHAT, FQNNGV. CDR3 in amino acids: CASRETGGGEQYF. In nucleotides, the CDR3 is TGTGCCAGCAGGGAAACAGGGGGCGGCGAGCAGTACTTC.

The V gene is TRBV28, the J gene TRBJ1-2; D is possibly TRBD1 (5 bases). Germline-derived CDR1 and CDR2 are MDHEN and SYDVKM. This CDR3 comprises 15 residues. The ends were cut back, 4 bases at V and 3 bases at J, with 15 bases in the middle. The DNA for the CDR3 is TGTGCCAGCAGTTCCGGGACGGTGTTGTACTATGGCTACACCTTC. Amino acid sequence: CASSSGTVLYYGYTF.

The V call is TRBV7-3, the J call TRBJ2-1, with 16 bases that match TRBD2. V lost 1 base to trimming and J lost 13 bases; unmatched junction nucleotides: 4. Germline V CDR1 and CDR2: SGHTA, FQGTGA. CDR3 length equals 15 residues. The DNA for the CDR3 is TGTGCCAGCAGCTTAAAGGGACTAGCGGGGGGGATACAGTTCTTC. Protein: CASSLKGLAGGIQFF.

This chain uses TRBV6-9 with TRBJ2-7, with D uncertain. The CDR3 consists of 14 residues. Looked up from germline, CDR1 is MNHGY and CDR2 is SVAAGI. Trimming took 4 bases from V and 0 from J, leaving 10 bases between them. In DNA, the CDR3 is TGTGCCAGCAGTTTTCTCAACTTCTCCTACGAGCAGTACTTC. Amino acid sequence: CASSFLNFSYEQYF.

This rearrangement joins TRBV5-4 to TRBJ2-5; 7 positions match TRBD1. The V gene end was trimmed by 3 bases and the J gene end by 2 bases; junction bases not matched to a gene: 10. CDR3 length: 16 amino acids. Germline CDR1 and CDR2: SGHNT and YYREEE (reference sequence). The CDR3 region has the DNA TGTGCCAGCAGCTCCCGACAGGGACCAAATCAAGAGACCCAGTACTTC. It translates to CASSSRQGPNQETQYF.

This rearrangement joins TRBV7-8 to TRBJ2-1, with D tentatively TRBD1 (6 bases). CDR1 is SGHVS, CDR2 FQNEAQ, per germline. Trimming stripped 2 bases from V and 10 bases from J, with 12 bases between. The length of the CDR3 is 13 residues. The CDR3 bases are TGTGCCAGCAGCTTACCCAGGACAGTCGAGCAGTTCTTC. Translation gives CASSLPRTVEQFF. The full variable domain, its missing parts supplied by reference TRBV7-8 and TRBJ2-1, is GAGVSQSPRYKVAKRGQDVALRCDPISGHVSLFWYQQALGQGPEFLTYFQNEAQLDKSGLPSDRFFAERPEGSVSTLKIQRTQQEDSAVYLCASSLPRTVEQFFGPGTRLTVL.

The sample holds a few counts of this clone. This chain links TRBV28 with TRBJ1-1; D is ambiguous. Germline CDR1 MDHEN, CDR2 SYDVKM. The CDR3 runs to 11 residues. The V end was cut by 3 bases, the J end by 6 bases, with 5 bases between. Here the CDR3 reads CASSLEAEAFF. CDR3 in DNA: TGTGCCAGCAGTTTGGAGGCTGAAGCTTTCTTT.